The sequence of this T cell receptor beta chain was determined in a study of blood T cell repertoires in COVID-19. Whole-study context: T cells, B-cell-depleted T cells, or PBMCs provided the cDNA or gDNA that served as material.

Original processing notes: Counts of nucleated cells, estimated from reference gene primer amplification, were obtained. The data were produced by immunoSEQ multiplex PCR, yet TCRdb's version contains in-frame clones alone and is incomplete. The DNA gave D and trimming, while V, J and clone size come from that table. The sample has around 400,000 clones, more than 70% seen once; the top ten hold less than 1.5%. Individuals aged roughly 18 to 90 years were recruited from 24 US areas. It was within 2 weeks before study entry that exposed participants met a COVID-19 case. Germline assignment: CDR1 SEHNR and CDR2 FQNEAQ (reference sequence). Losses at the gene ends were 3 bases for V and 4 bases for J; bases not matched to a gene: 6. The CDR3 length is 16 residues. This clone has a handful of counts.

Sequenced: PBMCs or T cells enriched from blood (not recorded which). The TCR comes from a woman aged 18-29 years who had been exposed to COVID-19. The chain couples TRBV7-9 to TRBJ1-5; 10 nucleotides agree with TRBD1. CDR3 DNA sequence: TGTGCCAGCAGCTTGACGCGGACAGGGGGGAATCAGCCCCAGCATTTT. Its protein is CASSLTRTGGNQPQHF.